What follows are 24 T cell receptor beta chains derived from one specimen sequenced in a study of a mutant IDH1 vaccine in newly diagnosed glioma. Indicated time point: week 5, during vaccination. In the vaccine, a single dose held 300 ug of the mutant IDH1 20-mer peptide, along with topical imiquimod. Here immunoSEQ multiplex PCR was the method, and the copy in TCRdb shows in-frame clones only, minus some. The sample shows 70,000 to 90,000 clones, around nine tenths of them seen only once. Their antigens remain unidentified. The source material was PBMCs, sampled from a glioma patient whose treatment included an IDH1 peptide vaccine. These receptor sequences come from a woman aged 45-59 years with glioma.

The chain combines TRBV5-4 with TRBJ2-7, with 11 bases identical to TRBD2. This CDR3 region has 16 residues. From germline, CDR1 is SGHNT and CDR2 YYREEE (reference sequence). V lost 1 base to trimming and J lost 2 bases; unmatched junction nucleotides: 5. CDR3 sequence: CASSLPGTSGAYEQYF. The CDR3, as DNA: TGTGCCAGCAGCTTGCCGGGGACTAGCGGAGCCTACGAGCAGTACTTC.

The gene calls are TRBV7-3 and TRBJ2-4, with 7 bases identical to TRBD2. Per the germline V gene, CDR1 is SGHTA and CDR2 is FQGTGA. This CDR3 spans 13 amino acids. Unmatched junction bases numbered 4, after V lost 4 bases and J lost 7 bases. Here the CDR3 DNA reads TGTGCCAGCAGCTCTAGCGGTGGGAACATTCAGTACTTC. This sequence encodes CASSSSGGNIQYF.

The V gene is TRBV27, the J gene TRBJ2-2; TRBD2 matches at 8 bases. The CDR3 loop spans 18 amino acids. V trimming: 0 bases; J trimming: 0 bases; junction bases outside the gene matches: 6. The germline gives CDR1 MNHEY, CDR2 SMNVEV (reference sequence). The CDR3 loop is CASSLSWLSGANTGELFF. CDR3 DNA sequence: TGTGCCAGCAGTTTATCCTGGCTTAGCGGGGCGAACACCGGGGAGCTGTTTTTT.

V usage is TRBV18 and J usage is TRBJ2-3, with 9 bases aligning to TRBD1. The CDR3 loop spans 19 amino acids. With V trimmed by 3 bases and J by 1 base, 14 bases remained unmatched. From germline, CDR1 is KGHSH and CDR2 LQKENI. CDR3 region: CASSPGTGTGSSGTDTQYF. CDR3 coding DNA: TGTGCCAGCTCACCGGGTACCGGGACAGGGTCGAGCGGCACAGATACGCAGTATTTT.

This chain uses TRBV19 with TRBJ1-4; the match to TRBD1 covers 9 bases. CDR3 length: 19 amino acids. V was pared by 4 bases and J by 1 base, with 13 bases of the junction left unmatched. CDR1 is LNHDA and CDR2 is SQIVND in the germline V gene (reference sequence). The CDR3 region is CASSTSTGGAGKTNEKLFF. CDR3 in DNA: TGTGCCAGTAGTACCTCAACAGGGGGCGCGGGGAAAACTAATGAAAAACTGTTTTTT.

The chain has TRBV28 and TRBJ1-3; D gene uncertain. The CDR3 loop spans 14 amino acids. Deletions cut 7 bases from V and 2 bases from J, with 12 bases between. Germline V CDR1 and CDR2: MDHEN, SYDVKM. CDR3 nucleotide sequence: TGTGCCAGCACCCTGGAGTTCCCTGGAAACACCATATATTTT. Protein sequence: CASTLEFPGNTIYF.

This CDR3 reads CASSLTSGRGKTQYF. The CDR3 DNA reads as TGTGCCAGCAGCTTGACTAGCGGGAGAGGAAAGACCCAGTACTTC. The chain is built from TRBV5-5 and TRBJ2-5; 11 bases agree with TRBD2. The CDR3 sequence is 15 residues long. CDR1 and CDR2 from the germline V gene are SGHKS and YYEKEE (reference sequence). J was trimmed by 6 bases and V by 1 base; bases with no gene match: 5.

This sequence joins TRBV15 and TRBJ2-1, with 13 nucleotides matching TRBD2. The CDR3 has 18 residues. Germline values: CDR1 LNHNV, CDR2 YYDKDF (reference sequence). V dropped 5 bases and J dropped 5; count of bases not matched to a gene: 12. The CDR3 nucleotides read TGTGCCACCAGCGCCCAAATGGGACTAGCGGGAAGGCACAATGAGCAGTTCTTC. Its protein product is CATSAQMGLAGRHNEQFF.

V gene TRBV20-1 combines with J gene TRBJ2-2; no clear D gene. V lost 3 bases, J lost 6 bases, and 5 bases lay in between. The CDR3 sequence is 11 residues long. Germline loops: CDR1 DFQATT, CDR2 SNEGSKA (reference sequence). This CDR3 is CSARSSGELFF. The CDR3 coding sequence is TGCAGTGCTAGGTCCTCCGGGGAGCTGTTTTTT.

The chain recombines TRBV7-9 with TRBJ2-7, with D perhaps TRBD2 (5 bases). Trimming cost V 7 bases and J 1 base, with 11 bases left between them. Germline CDR1 reads SEHNR; CDR2 reads FQNEAQ (reference sequence). The CDR3 contains 13 residues. The CDR3 loop reads CASTQSGSYEQYF. CDR3 bases: TGTGCCAGCACTCAGAGCGGATCCTACGAGCAGTACTTC. Looking up the rest from reference TRBV7-9 and TRBJ2-7 gives the full variable domain: DTGVSQNPRHKITKRGQNVTFRCDPISEHNRLYWYRQTLGQGPEFLTYFQNEAQLEKSRLLSDRFSAERPKGSFSTLEIQRTEQGDSAMYLCASTQSGSYEQYFGPGTRLTVT.

The J gene is TRBJ2-1, the V gene TRBV30; the match to TRBD2 covers 11 bases. This CDR3 is built from 16 residues. The germline CDR1 and CDR2 sequences are GTSNPN and SVGIG (reference sequence). Trimming took 0 bases from V and 4 from J; bases not matched to a gene: 5. The CDR3 is CAWSVGLAGGYNEQFF. The DNA for the CDR3 is TGTGCCTGGAGTGTAGGGCTAGCGGGAGGTTACAATGAGCAGTTCTTC.

This chain links TRBV28 with TRBJ2-7, with a possible D match to TRBD2 (5 bases). Germline V CDR1 and CDR2: MDHEN, SYDVKM. The CDR3 totals 14 residues. Trimming took 2 bases from V and 3 from J, leaving 11 bases between them. CDR3 protein: CASSLPGGLYEQYF. DNA for the CDR3: TGTGCCAGCAGTTTACCGGGCGGGCTCTACGAGCAGTACTTC. The whole variable domain, filled in from reference TRBV28 and TRBJ2-7, reads DVKVTQSSRYLVKRTGEKVFLECVQDMDHENMFWYRQDPGLGLRLIYFSYDVKMKEKGDIPEGYSVSREKKERFSLILESASTNQTSMYLCASSLPGGLYEQYFGPGTRLTVT.

This chain connects TRBV27 to TRBJ2-3; D gene ambiguous. The CDR3 covers 12 residues. Germline assignment: CDR1 MNHEY and CDR2 SMNVEV (reference sequence). Trimming removed 0 bases from V and 4 bases from J, with 2 bases in between. CDR3 loop: CASSLSPDTQYF. DNA for the CDR3: TGTGCCAGCAGTTTATCCCCAGATACGCAGTATTTT.

The V and J genes are TRBV6-1 and TRBJ2-3; 13 bases match TRBD2. The CDR3 contains 15 residues. Germline V gene data show CDR1 as MNHNS and CDR2 as SASEGT. After removal of 8 bases from V and 2 bases from J, the junction contained 4 bases not matched to a gene. The CDR3: CASGGLAGTTDTQYF. The CDR3 bases are TGTGCCAGCGGGGGACTAGCGGGAACCACAGATACGCAGTATTTT.

The chain combines TRBV5-8 with TRBJ2-3; D is ambiguous. Germline V gene sequence: CDR1 SGHTS, CDR2 YDEGEE. The CDR3 length is 15 residues. The V end lost 1 base, the J end lost 2 bases, and 11 bases lay between the germline ends. The CDR3: CASSLLAGTTDTQYF. CDR3 DNA: TGTGCCAGCAGCTTGCTGGCAGGAACCACAGATACGCAGTATTTT.

This rearrangement joins TRBV4-1 to TRBJ2-1, with 11 bases lining up with TRBD2. V was pared by 7 bases and J by 7 bases, with 6 bases of the junction left unmatched. The CDR3 has 14 residues. Germline V gives CDR1 MGHRA, CDR2 YSYEKL. CDR3 nucleotide sequence: TGCGCCAGCACCCGACTAGCGGGGAGGAATGAGCAGTTCTTC. Translated, it gives CASTRLAGRNEQFF.

V is TRBV11-1 and J is TRBJ2-1, with D unresolved. The CDR3 runs to 15 residues. Between the trimmed V and J ends, which lost 1 base and 0 bases, there was a span of 7 bases. Germline values: CDR1 SGHAT, CDR2 FQDESV (reference sequence). In DNA, the CDR3 is TGTGCCAGCAGCTTAGAGGGTCTCTCCTACAATGAGCAGTTCTTC. The encoded protein is CASSLEGLSYNEQFF.

In its sample, this clone was seen once. The chain carries TRBV2 and TRBJ2-2, with 9 bases that match TRBD1. This CDR3 has 16 amino acids. V lost 6 bases, J lost 5 bases, and 10 bases stayed unmatched. The germline V gene encodes CDR1 SNHLY and CDR2 FYNNEI. The CDR3 DNA sequence: TGTGCCAGCAGACGTACGAGGGACAGGGAAACCGGGGAGCTGTTTTTT. Translation gives CASRRTRDRETGELFF. The whole variable domain, remainder taken from reference TRBV2 and TRBJ2-2, is EPEVTQTPSHQVTQMGQEVILRCVPISNHLYFYWYRQILGQKVEFLVSFYNNEISEKSEIFDDQFSVERPDGSNFTLKIRSTKLEDSAMYFCASRRTRDRETGELFFGEGSRLTVL.

The chain links TRBV9 to TRBJ2-7, with 12 bases identical to TRBD2. The CDR3 covers 15 residues. Germline CDR1 SGDLS, CDR2 YYNGEE. The trim removed 5 bases at V and 2 bases at J, leaving 5 bases unmatched. DNA for the CDR3: TGTGCCAGCAGTATCGGACTAGCGGGAACCTACGAGCAGTACTTC. Protein product: CASSIGLAGTYEQYF.

The chain employs TRBV11-2 and TRBJ1-6, with 7 bases identical to TRBD1. Per germline, CDR1 SGHAT and CDR2 FQNNGV. This CDR3 is built from 17 residues. The junction had 3 bases not matched to a gene; V was cut back by 1 base and J by 0 bases. For the CDR3, the DNA is TGTGCCAGCAGCTTAGGACAGGGAAGCTCCTATAATTCACCCCTCCACTTT. It codes for CASSLGQGSSYNSPLHF.

The rearrangement joins TRBV5-1 to TRBJ2-7, with a tentative D call TRBD2 (5 bases). This CDR3 is built from 17 residues. Germline CDR1 reads SGHRS; CDR2 reads YFSETQ. Trimming took off 4 bases at V and 3 bases at J, with 23 bases between the two ends. In DNA form, the CDR3 reads TGCGCCAGCAGCGCCCAGCTCCCCCGCGGCGGAGGCTACGAGCAGTACTTC. Its protein is CASSAQLPRGGGYEQYF.

V gene TRBV7-9 combines with J gene TRBJ2-4, with 11 bases lining up with TRBD2. CDR3 length: 15 residues. The V and J ends lost 6 bases and 8 bases, in that order; junction bases with no gene match: 9. In germline, CDR1 is SEHNR, CDR2 FQNEAQ (reference sequence). CDR3 sequence reads: CASSQLAGVKDIQYF. In DNA, the CDR3 is TGTGCCAGCAGTCAACTAGCGGGAGTAAAGGACATTCAGTACTTC. Combining the CDR3 with reference TRBV7-9 and TRBJ2-4 gives the whole variable domain DTGVSQNPRHKITKRGQNVTFRCDPISEHNRLYWYRQTLGQGPEFLTYFQNEAQLEKSRLLSDRFSAERPKGSFSTLEIQRTEQGDSAMYLCASSQLAGVKDIQYFGAGTRLSVL.

The chain combines TRBV30 with TRBJ2-7; D is perhaps TRBD1 (5 bases). This CDR3 spans 12 amino acids. V lost 3 bases and J lost 2, with 8 bases in between. Germline V gene sequence: CDR1 GTSNPN, CDR2 SVGIG (reference sequence). CDR3 bases: TGTGCCTGGAGGGACAACGCCTACGAGCAGTACTTC. This translates into CAWRDNAYEQYF.

The CDR3 spells CASSPRGRGNYGYTF. CDR3 nucleotide sequence: TGTGCCAGCAGCCCAAGAGGACGGGGGAACTATGGCTACACCTTC. The genes are TRBV5-6 and TRBJ1-2; tentative D call: TRBD1 (5 bases). The CDR3 covers 15 residues. From germline, CDR1 is SGHDT and CDR2 YYEEEE. V lost 4 bases to trimming and J lost 2 bases, with 15 bases between them.